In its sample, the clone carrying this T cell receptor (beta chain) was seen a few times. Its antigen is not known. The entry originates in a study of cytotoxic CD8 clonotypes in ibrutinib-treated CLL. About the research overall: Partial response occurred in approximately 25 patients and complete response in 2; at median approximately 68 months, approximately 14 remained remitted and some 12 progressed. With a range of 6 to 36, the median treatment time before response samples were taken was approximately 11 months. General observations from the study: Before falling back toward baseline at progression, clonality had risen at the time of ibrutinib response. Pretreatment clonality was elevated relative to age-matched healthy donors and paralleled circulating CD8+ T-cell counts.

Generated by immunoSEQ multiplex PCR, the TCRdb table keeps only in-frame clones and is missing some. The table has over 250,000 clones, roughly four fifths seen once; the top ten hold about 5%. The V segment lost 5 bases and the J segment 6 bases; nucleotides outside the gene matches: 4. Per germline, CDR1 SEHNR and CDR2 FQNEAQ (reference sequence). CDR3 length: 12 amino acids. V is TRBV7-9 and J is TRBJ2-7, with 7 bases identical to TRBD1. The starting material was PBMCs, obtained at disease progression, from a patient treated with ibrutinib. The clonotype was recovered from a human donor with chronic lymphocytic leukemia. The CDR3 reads CASSLNRGEQYF. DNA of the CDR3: TGTGCCAGCAGCCTGAACAGGGGCGAGCAGTACTTC. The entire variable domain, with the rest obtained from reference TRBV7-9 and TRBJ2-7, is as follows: DTGVSQNPRHKITKRGQNVTFRCDPISEHNRLYWYRQTLGQGPEFLTYFQNEAQLEKSRLLSDRFSAERPKGSFSTLEIQRTEQGDSAMYLCASSLNRGEQYFGPGTRLTVT.